Reported below is one TCR beta chain. What it recognizes is unknown. Relative to the germline gene, one junction end is altered; a read error may explain this. Germline CDR1 is SSHAT and CDR2 is FNYEAQ (reference sequence). The CDR3 consists of 15 residues. Every bit of the isolated RNA underwent reverse transcription, so sequencing read expressed TCRB transcripts. Some clones are missing from TCRdb's copy, which holds only in-frame ones; the method was immunoSEQ multiplex PCR. Of 600,000 or so clones listed, 12% are singletons. These data come from a study of beta chain features in type 1 diabetes. Points from the study as a whole: HLA influence on TCRB rearrangement stayed unresolved here. There was a possibility that cDNA sequencing over-represented cells with high TCR expression. Naive, central memory and Treg TCRB repertoires seemed to resemble each other more closely in patients than they did in healthy donors. More deletions and fewer insertions at VDJ junctions were seen in type 1 diabetes patients. TCRB CDR3 length was moderately but significantly reduced in all four CD4+ subsets of Type 1 diabetes patients.

This sequence joins TRBV7-7 and TRBJ2-5; D is perhaps TRBD1 (7 bases). This clonotype originated in a man younger than 40 with type 1 diabetes. The specimen was naive CD4+ T cells from blood. The CDR3: CASSLGGGTTETQYF. CDR3 DNA sequence: TGTGCTAGCAGCTTAGGGGGCGGGACAACAGAGACCCAGTACTTC.